The TCR beta chain described here comes from a study of shared clonotypes between healthy human individuals. Looking at the study overall: Donors, aged 18 to 49, were a couple of women and three men.

On this clone: What it binds is not known.

This CDR3 is built from 15 residues. The V gene end was trimmed by 5 bases and the J gene end by 4 bases; junction bases not matched to a gene: 6. CDR1 and CDR2 (germline): SQVTM, ANQGSEA. At the deep level, the assay was run. Clones were sequenced by immunoSEQ multiplex PCR, and TCRdb holds only the in-frame ones, with some missing. The sample lists some 490,000 clones; approximately 84% were seen once. Study-wide findings and caveats: Collection of samples was limited to blood; tissue repertoires likely differ.

The TCR was taken from a woman aged 40 to 55 in good health. Some clones in this sample may be carry-over from other donors' samples. This chain joins TRBV29-1 and TRBJ2-7; 15 nucleotides match TRBD2. Sequences were obtained from PBMCs. The CDR3 region is CSVTGLAGGLYEQYF. Here the CDR3 DNA reads TGCAGCGTTACGGGACTAGCGGGAGGCTTGTACGAGCAGTACTTC.